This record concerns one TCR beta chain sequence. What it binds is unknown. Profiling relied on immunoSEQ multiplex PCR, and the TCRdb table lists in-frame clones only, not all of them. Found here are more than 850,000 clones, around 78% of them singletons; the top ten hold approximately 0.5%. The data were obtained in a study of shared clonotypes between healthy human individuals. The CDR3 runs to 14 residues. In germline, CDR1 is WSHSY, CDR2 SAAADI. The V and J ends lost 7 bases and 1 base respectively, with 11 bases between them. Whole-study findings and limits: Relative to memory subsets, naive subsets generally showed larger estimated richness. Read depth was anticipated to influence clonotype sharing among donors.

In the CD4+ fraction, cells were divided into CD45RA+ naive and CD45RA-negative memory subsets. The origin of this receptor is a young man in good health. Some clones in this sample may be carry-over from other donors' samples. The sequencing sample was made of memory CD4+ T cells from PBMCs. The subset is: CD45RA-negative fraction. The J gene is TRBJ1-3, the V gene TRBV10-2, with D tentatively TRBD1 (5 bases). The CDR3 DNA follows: TGCGCCAGCAAAGCGGGGGGTTCTGGAAACACCATATATTTT. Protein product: CASKAGGSGNTIYF.